This T cell receptor beta chain is from a study of blood T cell repertoires in COVID-19. Across the study: Material from acute and convalescent COVID-19 was sourced from the United States, Italy and Spain.

Profiled with immunoSEQ multiplex PCR; TCRdb holds only in-frame clones, not every one. Of 9,000 to 15,000 clones listed, over 55% were seen once; the top ten hold about 6%. This CDR3 has 13 residues. The germline V and J ends were trimmed by 4 bases and 7 bases, with 10 bases remaining between them. CDR1 MNHEY and CDR2 SVGAGI come from the germline V gene. The sequence was obtained from a man between 60 and 75 years old with COVID-19, enrolled during active disease. This chain links TRBV6-5 with TRBJ1-4; D perhaps matches TRBD1 (5 bases). The sample consisted of peripheral blood. The CDR3 loop is CASSWGEGEKLFF. DNA of the CDR3: TGTGCCAGCAGTTGGGGGGAGGGTGAAAAACTGTTTTTT.